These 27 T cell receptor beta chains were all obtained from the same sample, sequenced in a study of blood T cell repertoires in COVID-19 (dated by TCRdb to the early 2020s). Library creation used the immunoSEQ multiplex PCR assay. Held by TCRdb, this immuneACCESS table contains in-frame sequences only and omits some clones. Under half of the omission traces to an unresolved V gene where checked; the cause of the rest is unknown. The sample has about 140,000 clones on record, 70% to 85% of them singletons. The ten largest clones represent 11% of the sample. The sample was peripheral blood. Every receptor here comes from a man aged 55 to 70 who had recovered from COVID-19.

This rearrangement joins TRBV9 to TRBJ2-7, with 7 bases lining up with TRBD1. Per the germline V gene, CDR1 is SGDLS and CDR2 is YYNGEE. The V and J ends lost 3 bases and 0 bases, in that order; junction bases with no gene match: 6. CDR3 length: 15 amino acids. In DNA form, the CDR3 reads TGTGCCAGCAGCGCCCGGGACAGCCCCTCCTACGAGCAGTACTTC. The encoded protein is CASSARDSPSYEQYF.

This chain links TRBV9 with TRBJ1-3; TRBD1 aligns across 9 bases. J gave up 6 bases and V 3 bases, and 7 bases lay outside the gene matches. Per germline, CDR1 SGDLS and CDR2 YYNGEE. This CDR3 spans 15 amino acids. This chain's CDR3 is CASSGGTGPQNTIYF. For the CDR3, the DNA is TGTGCCAGCAGCGGGGGGACAGGGCCCCAAAACACCATATATTTT.

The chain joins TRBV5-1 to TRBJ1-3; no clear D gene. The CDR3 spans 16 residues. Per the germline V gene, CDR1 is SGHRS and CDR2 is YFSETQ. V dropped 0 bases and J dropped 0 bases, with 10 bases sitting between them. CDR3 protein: CASSLALSSSGNTIYF. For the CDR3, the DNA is TGCGCCAGCAGCTTGGCCCTCAGTTCCTCTGGAAACACCATATATTTT.

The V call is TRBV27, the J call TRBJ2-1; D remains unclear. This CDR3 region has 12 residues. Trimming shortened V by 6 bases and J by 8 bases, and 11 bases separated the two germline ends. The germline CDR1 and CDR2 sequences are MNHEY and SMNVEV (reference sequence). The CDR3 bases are TGTGCCAGCAGAAGTCCAGGCCATGAGCAGTTCTTC. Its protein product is CASRSPGHEQFF.

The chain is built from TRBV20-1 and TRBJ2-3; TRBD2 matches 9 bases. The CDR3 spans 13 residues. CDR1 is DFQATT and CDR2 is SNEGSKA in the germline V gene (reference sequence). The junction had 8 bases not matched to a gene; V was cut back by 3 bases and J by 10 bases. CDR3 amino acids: CSASLAGQIPQYF. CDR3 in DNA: TGCAGTGCTAGTCTAGCGGGGCAAATTCCGCAGTATTTT.

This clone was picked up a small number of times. The CDR3 region is CASRRGSTDTQYF. For the CDR3, the DNA is TGTGCCAGCAGAAGGGGAAGCACAGATACGCAGTATTTT. The chain is built from TRBV6-5 and TRBJ2-3; tentatively, D is TRBD1 (5 bases). The CDR3 has 13 residues. From germline, CDR1 is MNHEY and CDR2 SVGAGI. Trimming removed 6 bases at V and 0 bases at J, with 7 bases between.

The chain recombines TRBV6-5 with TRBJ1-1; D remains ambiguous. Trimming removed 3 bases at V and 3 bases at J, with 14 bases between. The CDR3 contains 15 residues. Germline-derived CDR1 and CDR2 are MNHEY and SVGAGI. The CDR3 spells CASSYEAPGYTEAFF. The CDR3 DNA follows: TGTGCCAGCAGTTATGAGGCGCCGGGTTACACTGAAGCTTTCTTT.

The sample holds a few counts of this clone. CDR3 DNA sequence: TGTGCCAGCAGTGCCGGTACAGTAGCCAAAAACATTCAGTACTTC. It is translated as CASSAGTVAKNIQYF. This chain joins TRBV28 and TRBJ2-4; no clear D. The germline V and J ends were trimmed by 5 bases and 0 bases, with 11 bases remaining between them. The germline gives CDR1 MDHEN, CDR2 SYDVKM. The CDR3 has 15 residues.

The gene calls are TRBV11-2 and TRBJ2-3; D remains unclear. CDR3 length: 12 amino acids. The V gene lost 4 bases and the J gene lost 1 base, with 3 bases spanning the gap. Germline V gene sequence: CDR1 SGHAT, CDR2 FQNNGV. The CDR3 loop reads CASSSGTDTQYF. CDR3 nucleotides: TGTGCCAGCAGCTCTGGCACAGATACGCAGTATTTT. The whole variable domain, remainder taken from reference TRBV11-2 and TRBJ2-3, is EAGVAQSPRYKIIEKRQSVAFWCNPISGHATLYWYQQILGQGPKLLIQFQNNGVVDDSQLPKDRFSAERLKGVDSTLKIQPAKLEDSAVYLCASSSGTDTQYFGPGTRLTVL.

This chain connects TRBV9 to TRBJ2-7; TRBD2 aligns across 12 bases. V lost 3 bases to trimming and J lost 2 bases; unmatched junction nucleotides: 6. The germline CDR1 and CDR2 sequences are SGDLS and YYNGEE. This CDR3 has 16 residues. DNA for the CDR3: TGTGCCAGCAGCGGCGGGACTAGCGGGTATGCCTACGAGCAGTACTTC. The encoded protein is CASSGGTSGYAYEQYF.

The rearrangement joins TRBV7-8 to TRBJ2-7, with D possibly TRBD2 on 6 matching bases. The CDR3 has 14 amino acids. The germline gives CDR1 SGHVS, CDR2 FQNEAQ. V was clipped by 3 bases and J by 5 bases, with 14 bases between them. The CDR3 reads CASSFGTFNDEQYF. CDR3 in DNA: TGTGCCAGCAGCTTTGGGACTTTTAACGACGAGCAGTACTTC.

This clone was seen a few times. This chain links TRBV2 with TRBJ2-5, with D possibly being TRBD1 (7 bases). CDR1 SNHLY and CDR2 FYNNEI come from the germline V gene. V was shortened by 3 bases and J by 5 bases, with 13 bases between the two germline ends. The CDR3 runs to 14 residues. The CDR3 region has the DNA TGTGCCAGCAGTGAGGAGGGGGCTTGGGAGACCCAGTACTTC. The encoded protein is CASSEEGAWETQYF.

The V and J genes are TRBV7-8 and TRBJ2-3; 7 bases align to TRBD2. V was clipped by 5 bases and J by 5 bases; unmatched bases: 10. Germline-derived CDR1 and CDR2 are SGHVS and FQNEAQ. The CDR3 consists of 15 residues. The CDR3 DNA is TGTGCCAGCAGCATCCCGGGGGGACCAGGAGATACGCAGTATTTT. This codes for CASSIPGGPGDTQYF. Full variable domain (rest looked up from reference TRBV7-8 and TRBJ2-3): GAGVSQSPRYKVAKRGQDVALRCDPISGHVSLFWYQQALGQGPEFLTYFQNEAQLDKSGLPSDRFFAERPEGSVSTLKIQRTQQEDSAVYLCASSIPGGPGDTQYFGPGTRLTVL.

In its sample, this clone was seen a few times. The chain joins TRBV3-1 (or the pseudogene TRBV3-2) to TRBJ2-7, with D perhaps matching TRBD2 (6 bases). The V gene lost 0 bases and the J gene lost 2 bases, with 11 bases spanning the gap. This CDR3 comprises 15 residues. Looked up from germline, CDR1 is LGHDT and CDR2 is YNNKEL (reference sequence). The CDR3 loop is CASSQDPGLPYEQYF. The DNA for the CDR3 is TGTGCCAGCAGCCAAGATCCCGGACTACCCTACGAGCAGTACTTC.

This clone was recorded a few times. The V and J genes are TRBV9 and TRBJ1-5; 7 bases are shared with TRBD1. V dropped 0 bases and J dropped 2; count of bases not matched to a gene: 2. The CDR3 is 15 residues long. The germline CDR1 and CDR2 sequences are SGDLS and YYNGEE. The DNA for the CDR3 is TGTGCCAGCAGCGTAGAAGGACAGGGCAATCAGCCCCAGCATTTT. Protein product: CASSVEGQGNQPQHF.

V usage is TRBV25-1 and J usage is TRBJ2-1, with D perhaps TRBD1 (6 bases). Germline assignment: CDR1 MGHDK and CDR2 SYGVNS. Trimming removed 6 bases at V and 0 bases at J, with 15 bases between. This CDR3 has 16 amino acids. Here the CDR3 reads CASRGLQGSSYNEQFF. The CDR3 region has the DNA TGTGCCAGCAGGGGTTTACAGGGAAGCTCCTACAATGAGCAGTTCTTC. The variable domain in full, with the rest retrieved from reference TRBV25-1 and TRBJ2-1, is EADIYQTPRYLVIGTGKKITLECSQTMGHDKMYWYQQDPGMELHLIHYSYGVNSTEKGDLSSESTVSRIRTEHFPLTLESARPSHTSQYLCASRGLQGSSYNEQFFGPGTRLTVL.

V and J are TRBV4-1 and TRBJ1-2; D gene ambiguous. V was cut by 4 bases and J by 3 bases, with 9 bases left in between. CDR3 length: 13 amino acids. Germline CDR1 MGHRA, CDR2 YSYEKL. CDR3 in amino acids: CASSPREHYGYTF. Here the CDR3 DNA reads TGCGCCAGCAGCCCGAGGGAGCACTATGGCTACACCTTC.

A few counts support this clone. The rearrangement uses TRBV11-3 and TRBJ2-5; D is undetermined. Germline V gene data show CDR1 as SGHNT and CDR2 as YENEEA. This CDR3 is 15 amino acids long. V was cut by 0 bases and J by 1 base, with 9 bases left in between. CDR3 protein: CASSLEGNSQETQYF. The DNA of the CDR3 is TGTGCCAGCAGCTTAGAAGGAAACAGCCAAGAGACCCAGTACTTC.

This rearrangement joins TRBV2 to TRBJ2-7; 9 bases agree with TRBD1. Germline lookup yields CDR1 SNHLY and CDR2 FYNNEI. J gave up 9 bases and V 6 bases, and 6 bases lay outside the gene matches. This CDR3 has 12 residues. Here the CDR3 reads CASSLQGARQYF. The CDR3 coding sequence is TGTGCCAGCAGCCTACAGGGGGCACGGCAGTACTTC.

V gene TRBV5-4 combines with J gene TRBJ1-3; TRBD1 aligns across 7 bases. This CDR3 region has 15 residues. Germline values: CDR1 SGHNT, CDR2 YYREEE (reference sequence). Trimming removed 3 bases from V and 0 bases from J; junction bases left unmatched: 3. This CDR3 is CASSSTGDSGNTIYF. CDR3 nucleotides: TGTGCCAGCAGCTCCACAGGGGACTCTGGAAACACCATATATTTT. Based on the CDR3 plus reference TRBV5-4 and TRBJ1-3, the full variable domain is ETGVTQSPTHLIKTRGQQVTLRCSSQSGHNTVSWYQQALGQGPQFIFQYYREEENGRGNFPPRFSGLQFPNYSSELNVNALELDDSALYLCASSSTGDSGNTIYFGEGSWLTVV.

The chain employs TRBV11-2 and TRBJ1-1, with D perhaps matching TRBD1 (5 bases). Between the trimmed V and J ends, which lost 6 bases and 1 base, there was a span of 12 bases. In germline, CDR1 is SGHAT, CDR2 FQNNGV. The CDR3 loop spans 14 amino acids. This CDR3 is CASSRRDANTEAFF. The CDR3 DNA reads TGTGCCAGCAGTCGGAGGGACGCGAACACTGAAGCTTTCTTT.

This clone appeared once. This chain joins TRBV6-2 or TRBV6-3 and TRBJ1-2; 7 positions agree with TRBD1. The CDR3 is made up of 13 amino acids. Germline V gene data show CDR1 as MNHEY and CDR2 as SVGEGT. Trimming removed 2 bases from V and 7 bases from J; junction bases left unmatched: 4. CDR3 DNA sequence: TGTGCCAGCAGTTACCGACAGGGAGGTGGCTACACCTTC. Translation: CASSYRQGGGYTF.

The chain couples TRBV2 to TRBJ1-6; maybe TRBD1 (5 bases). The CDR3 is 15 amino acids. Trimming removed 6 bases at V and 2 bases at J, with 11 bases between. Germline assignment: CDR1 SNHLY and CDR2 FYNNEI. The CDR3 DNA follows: TGTGCCAGCAGGTCCAGGGTGCCCTATAATTCACCCCTCCACTTT. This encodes CASRSRVPYNSPLHF.

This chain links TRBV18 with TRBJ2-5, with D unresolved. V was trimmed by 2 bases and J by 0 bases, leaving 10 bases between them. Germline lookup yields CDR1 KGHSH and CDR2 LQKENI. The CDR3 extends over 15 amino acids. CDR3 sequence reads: CASSPDSLYQETQYF. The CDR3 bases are TGTGCCAGCTCACCAGACTCCTTGTACCAAGAGACCCAGTACTTC.

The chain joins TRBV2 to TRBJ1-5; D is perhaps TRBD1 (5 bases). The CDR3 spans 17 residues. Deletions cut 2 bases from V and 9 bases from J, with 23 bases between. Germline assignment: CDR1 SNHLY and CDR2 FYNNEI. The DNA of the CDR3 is TGTGCCAGCAGTGAACCCGCGGGACGGCGCCTCCCCGGGCCCCAGCATTTT. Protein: CASSEPAGRRLPGPQHF.

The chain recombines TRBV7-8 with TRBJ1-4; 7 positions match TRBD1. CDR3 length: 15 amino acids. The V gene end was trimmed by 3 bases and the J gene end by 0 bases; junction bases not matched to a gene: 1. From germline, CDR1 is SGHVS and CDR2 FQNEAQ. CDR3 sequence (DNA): TGTGCCAGCAGCTTCGGGACAGCAACTAATGAAAAACTGTTTTTT. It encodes CASSFGTATNEKLFF.

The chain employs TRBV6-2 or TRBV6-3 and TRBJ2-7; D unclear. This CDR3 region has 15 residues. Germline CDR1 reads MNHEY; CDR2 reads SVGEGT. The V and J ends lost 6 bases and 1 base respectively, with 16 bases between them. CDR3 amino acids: CASSPVAPYSYEQYF. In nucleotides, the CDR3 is TGTGCCAGCAGCCCTGTGGCACCTTATTCCTACGAGCAGTACTTC.